This TCR beta chain was recovered during a study of CD8+ T cells in alopecia areata. The ends lost 7 bases at V and 8 bases at J; junction bases unmatched: 7. The CDR3 length is 13 residues. Germline-derived CDR1 and CDR2 are SQVTM and ANQGSEA. For this clone: What it binds is unknown.

As the sequencing template, cDNA was produced by extracting RNA and reverse transcribing it. Repertoires were generated with immunoSEQ multiplex PCR, while TCRdb's copy carries only in-frame clones and drops some. The table lists about 100,000 clones, around 47% of them singletons, with roughly 18% in the top ten. The treatment here: oral pan-JAK inhibitor, 5-10 mg twice daily. Researchers took lesional scalp punch biopsies and peripheral blood from people who were alopecia areata patients. Broader study findings: Among the top 100, expanded CD8+ clones, as well as scalp clonality, were significantly decreased by tofacitinib.

The TCR was taken from a human donor with alopecia areata. This chain links TRBV29-1 with TRBJ2-1, with 11 bases identical to TRBD2. The sequencing here drew on CD8+ T cells sorted from blood, taken at week 24, from a patient treated with tofacitinib. CDR3: CSGLAGGPDEQFF. The CDR3, as DNA: TGCAGCGGATTAGCGGGAGGGCCCGATGAGCAGTTCTTC.